Listed here is a single T cell receptor (beta chain). Seattle's enrolled individuals joined amid active infection and were then monitored longitudinally. Trimming removed 7 bases from V and 1 base from J; junction bases left unmatched: 10. The length of the CDR3 is 16 residues. Germline-derived CDR1 and CDR2 are SGHNT and YYREEE (reference sequence). This entry belongs to a study of blood T cell repertoires in COVID-19. Sequencing was performed with immunoSEQ multiplex PCR; in TCRdb, only in-frame clones are kept and a portion is missing. The data hold 130,000 to 150,000 clones, with 80% to 90% observed a single time.

The chain links TRBV5-4 to TRBJ2-2; the match to TRBD1 covers 7 bases. Source material: peripheral blood. The sequence came from a woman aged 55-69 years with COVID-19, enrolled during active disease. The CDR3 here is CASARQGLWNTGELFF. DNA of the CDR3: TGTGCCAGCGCAAGACAGGGCCTCTGGAACACCGGGGAGCTGTTTTTT.